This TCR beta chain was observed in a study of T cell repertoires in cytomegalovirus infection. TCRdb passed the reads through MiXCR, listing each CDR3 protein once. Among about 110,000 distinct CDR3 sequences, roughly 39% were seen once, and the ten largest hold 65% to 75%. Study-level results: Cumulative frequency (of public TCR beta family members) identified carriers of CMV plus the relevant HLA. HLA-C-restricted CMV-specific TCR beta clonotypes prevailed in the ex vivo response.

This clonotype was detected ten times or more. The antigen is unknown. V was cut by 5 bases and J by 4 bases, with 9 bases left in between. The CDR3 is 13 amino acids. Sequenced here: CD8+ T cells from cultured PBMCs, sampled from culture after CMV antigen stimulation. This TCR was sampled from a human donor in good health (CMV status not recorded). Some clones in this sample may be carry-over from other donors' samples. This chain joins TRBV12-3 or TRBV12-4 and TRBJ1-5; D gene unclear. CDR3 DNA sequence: TGTGCCAGCAGTCCCGGTTTGAATCAGCCCCAGCATTTT. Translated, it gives CASSPGLNQPQHF.